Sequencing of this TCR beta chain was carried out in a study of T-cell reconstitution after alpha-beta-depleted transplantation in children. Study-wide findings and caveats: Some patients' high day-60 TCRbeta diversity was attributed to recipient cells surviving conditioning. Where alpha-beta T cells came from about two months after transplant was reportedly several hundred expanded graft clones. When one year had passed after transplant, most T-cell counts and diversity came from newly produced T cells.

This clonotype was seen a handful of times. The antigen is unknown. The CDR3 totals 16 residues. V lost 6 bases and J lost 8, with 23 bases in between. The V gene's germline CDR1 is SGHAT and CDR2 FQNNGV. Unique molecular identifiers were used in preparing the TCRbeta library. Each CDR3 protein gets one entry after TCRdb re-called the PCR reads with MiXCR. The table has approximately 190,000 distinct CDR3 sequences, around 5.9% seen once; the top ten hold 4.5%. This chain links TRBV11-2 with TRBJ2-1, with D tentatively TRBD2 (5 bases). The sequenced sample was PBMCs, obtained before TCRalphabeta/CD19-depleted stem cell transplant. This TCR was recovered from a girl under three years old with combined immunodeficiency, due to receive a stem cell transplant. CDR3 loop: CASRRPGRLSGDEQFF. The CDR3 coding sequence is TGTGCCAGCAGGAGACCAGGTCGCCTCAGCGGCGATGAGCAGTTCTTC.